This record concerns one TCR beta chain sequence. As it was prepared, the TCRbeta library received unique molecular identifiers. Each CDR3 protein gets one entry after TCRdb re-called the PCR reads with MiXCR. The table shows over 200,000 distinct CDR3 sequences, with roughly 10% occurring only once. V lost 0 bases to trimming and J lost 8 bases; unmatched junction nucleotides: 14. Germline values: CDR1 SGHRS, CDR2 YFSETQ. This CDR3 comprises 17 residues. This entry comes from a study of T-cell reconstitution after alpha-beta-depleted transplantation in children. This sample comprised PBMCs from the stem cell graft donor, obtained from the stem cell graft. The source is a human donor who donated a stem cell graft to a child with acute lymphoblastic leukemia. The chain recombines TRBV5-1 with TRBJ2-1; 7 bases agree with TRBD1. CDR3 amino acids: CASSLAGSTDTGDEQFF. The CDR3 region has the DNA TGCGCCAGCAGCTTGGCAGGGTCCACCGATACAGGGGATGAGCAGTTCTTC.